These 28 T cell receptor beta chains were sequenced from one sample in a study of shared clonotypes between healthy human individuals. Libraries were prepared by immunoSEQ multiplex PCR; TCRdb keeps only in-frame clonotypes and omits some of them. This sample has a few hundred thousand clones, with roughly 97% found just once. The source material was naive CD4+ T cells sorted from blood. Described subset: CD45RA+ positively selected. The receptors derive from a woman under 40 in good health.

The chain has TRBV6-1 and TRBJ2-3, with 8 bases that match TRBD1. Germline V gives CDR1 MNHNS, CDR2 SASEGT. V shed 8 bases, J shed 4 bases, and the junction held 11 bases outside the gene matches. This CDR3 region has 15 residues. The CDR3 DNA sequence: TGTGCCAGCTCCCCCCAGGCAGGGGGCCCAGATACGCAGTATTTT. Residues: CASSPQAGGPDTQYF.

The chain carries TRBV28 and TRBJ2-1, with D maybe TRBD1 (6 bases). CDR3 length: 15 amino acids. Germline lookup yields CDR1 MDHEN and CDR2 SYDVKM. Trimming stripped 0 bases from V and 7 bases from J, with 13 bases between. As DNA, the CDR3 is TGTGCCAGCAGTTTATGGACAGGAGAACGAAATGAGCAGTTCTTC. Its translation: CASSLWTGERNEQFF.

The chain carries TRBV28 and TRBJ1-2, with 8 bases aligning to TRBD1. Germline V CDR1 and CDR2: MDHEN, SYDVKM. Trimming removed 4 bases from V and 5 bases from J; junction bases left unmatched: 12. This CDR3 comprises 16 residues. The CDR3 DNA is TGTGCCAGCAGTTCCTCACCATGGACAGGGAAATATGGCTACACCTTC. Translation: CASSSSPWTGKYGYTF.

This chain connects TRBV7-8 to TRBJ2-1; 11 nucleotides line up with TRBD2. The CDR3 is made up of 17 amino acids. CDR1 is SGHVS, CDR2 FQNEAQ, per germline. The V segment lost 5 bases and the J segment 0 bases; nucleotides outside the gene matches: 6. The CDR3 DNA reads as TGTGCCAGCAGCCCGGGACTAGCGGTGAGCTCCTACAATGAGCAGTTCTTC. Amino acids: CASSPGLAVSSYNEQFF.

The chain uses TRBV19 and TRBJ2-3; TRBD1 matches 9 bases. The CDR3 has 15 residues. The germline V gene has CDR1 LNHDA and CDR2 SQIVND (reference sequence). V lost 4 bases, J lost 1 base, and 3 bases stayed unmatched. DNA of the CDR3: TGTGCCAGTAGTAACAGGGGGCTTGGCACAGATACGCAGTATTTT. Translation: CASSNRGLGTDTQYF.

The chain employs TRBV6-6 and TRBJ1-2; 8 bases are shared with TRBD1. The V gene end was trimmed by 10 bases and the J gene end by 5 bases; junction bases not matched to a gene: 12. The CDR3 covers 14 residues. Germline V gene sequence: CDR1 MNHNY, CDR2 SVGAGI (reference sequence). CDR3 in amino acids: CATHRDRSLYGYTF. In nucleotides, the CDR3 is TGTGCCACCCATCGGGACAGGTCCTTATATGGCTACACCTTC.

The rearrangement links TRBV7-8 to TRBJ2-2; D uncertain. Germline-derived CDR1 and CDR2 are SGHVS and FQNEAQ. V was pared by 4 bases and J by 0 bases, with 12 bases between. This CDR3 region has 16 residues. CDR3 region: CASSSLLIANTGELFF. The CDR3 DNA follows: TGTGCCAGCAGCTCCCTACTGATCGCGAACACCGGGGAGCTGTTTTTT.

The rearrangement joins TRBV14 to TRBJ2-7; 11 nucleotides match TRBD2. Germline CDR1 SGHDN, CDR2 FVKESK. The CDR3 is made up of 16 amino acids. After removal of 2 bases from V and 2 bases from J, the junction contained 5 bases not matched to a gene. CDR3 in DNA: TGTGCCAGCAGCCAAAGTGGACTAGCGGGCGCCTACGAGCAGTACTTC. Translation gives CASSQSGLAGAYEQYF. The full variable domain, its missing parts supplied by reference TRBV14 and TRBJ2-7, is EAGVTQFPSHSVIEKGQTVTLRCDPISGHDNLYWYRRVMGKEIKFLLHFVKESKQDESGMPNNRFLAERTGGTYSTLKVQPAELEDSGVYFCASSQSGLAGAYEQYFGPGTRLTVT.

CDR3 region: CASSQEIPGTGENGYTF. In nucleotides, the CDR3 is TGCGCCAGCAGCCAAGAGATCCCCGGGACAGGGGAAAACGGCTACACCTTC. V usage is TRBV4-1 and J usage is TRBJ1-2; TRBD1 aligns across 10 bases. The ends lost 0 bases at V and 8 bases at J; junction bases unmatched: 12. Per the germline V gene, CDR1 is MGHRA and CDR2 is YSYEKL. The CDR3 sequence is 17 residues long.

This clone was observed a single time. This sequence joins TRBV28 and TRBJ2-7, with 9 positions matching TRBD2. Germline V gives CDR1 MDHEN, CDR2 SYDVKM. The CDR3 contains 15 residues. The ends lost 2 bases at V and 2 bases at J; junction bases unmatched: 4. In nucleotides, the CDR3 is TGTGCCAGCAGTTTAATAGCGGGAGTACCCTACGAGCAGTACTTC. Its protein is CASSLIAGVPYEQYF.

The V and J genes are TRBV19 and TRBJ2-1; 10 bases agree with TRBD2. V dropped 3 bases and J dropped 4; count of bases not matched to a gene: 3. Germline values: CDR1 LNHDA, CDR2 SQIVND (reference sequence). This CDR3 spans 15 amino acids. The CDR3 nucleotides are TGTGCCAGTAGTATCACAGCGGGAGGGTACAATGAGCAGTTCTTC. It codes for CASSITAGGYNEQFF.

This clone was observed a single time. The chain's CDR3 is CASSLPPGLAGAHEQFF. The CDR3 DNA sequence: TGTGCCAGCAGTTTACCTCCGGGACTAGCGGGAGCTCATGAGCAGTTCTTC. The chain recombines TRBV28 with TRBJ2-1; TRBD2 matches at 14 bases. The CDR3 sequence is 17 residues long. Trimming at V came to 2 bases and at J to 8 bases, leaving 8 bases not matched to a gene. CDR1 MDHEN and CDR2 SYDVKM come from the germline V gene.

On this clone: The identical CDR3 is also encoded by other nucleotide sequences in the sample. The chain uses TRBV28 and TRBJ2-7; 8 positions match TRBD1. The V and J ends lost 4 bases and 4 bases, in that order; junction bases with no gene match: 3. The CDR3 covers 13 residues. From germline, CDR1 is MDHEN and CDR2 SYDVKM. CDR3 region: CASSSGQGYEQYF. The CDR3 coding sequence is TGTGCCAGCAGTTCCGGACAGGGTTACGAGCAGTACTTC.

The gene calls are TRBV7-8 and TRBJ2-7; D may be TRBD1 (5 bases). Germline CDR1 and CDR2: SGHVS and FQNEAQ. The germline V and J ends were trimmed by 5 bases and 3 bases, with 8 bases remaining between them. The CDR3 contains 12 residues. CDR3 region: CASSIGHYEQYF. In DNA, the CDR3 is TGTGCCAGCAGCATAGGACACTACGAGCAGTACTTC.

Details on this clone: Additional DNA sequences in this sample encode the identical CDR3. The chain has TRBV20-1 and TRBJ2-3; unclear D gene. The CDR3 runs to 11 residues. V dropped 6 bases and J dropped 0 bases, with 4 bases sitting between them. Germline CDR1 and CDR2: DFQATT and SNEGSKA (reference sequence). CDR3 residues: CSAGSTDTQYF. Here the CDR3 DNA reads TGCAGTGCAGGAAGCACAGATACGCAGTATTTT.

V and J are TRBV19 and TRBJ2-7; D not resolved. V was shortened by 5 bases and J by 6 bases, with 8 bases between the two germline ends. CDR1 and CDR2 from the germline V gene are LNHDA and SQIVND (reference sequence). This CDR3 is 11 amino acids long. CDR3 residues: CASSSGREQYF. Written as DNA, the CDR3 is TGTGCCAGTAGTTCCGGGCGCGAGCAGTACTTC.

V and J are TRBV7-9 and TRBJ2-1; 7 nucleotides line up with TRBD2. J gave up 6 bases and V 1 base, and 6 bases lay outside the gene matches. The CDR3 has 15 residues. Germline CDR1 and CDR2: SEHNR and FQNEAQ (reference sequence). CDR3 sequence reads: CASSLGAGVSNEQFF. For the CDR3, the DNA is TGTGCCAGCAGCTTAGGTGCGGGAGTTTCCAATGAGCAGTTCTTC.

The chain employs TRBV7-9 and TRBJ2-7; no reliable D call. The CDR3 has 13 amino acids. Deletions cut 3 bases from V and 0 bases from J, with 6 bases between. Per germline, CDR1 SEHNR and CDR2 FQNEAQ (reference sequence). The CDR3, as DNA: TGTGCCAGCAGCTTCGGCAACTCCTACGAGCAGTACTTC. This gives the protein CASSFGNSYEQYF.

The CDR3 nucleotides read TGCGCCAGCAGCTTTACCGGGAACTCCTACGAGCAGTACTTC. Translating gives CASSFTGNSYEQYF. The rearrangement uses TRBV5-1 and TRBJ2-7, with D possibly being TRBD2 (5 bases). CDR1 is SGHRS, CDR2 YFSETQ, per germline. This CDR3 has 14 residues. The V end lost 2 bases, the J end lost 0 bases, and 9 bases lay between the germline ends. The full variable domain, in which reference TRBV5-1 and TRBJ2-7 provide the parts outside the CDR3, is KAGVTQTPRYLIKTRGQQVTLSCSPISGHRSVSWYQQTPGQGLQFLFEYFSETQRNKGNFPGRFSGRQFSNSRSEMNVSTLELGDSALYLCASSFTGNSYEQYFGPGTRLTVT.

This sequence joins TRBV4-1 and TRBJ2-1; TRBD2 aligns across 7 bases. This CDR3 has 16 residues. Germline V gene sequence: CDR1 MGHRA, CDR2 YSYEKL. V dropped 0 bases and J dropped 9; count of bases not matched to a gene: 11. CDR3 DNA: TGCGCCAGCAGCCAAGATTATAGACTAGCCGAGGGTGAGCAGTTCTTC. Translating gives CASSQDYRLAEGEQFF.

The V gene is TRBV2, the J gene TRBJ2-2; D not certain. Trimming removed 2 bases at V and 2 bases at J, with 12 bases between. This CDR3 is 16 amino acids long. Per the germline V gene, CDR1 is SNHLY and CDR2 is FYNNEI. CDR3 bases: TGTGCCAGCAGTGAACTGGCTAGTCGCAACACCGGGGAGCTGTTTTTT. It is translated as CASSELASRNTGELFF.

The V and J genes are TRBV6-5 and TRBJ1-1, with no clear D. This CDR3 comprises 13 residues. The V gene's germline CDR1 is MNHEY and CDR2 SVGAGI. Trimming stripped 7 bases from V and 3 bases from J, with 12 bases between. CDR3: CASKFTEDTEAFF. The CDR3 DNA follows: TGTGCCAGCAAGTTTACAGAGGACACTGAAGCTTTCTTT.

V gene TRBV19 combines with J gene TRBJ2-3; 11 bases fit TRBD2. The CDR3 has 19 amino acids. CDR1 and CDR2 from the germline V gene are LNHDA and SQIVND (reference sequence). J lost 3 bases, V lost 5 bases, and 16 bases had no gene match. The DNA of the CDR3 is TGTGCCAGTAGTCGATCGGGAGGTAGCGGGAGGGCCGGAACAGATACGCAGTATTTT. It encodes CASSRSGGSGRAGTDTQYF.

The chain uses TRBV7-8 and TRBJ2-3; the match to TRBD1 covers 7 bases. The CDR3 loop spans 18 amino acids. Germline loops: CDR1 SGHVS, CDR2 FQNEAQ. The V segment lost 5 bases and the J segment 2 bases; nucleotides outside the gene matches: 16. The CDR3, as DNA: TGTGCCAGCAGCCCCCGGTATACGACAGGGTCGCACACAGATACGCAGTATTTT. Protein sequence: CASSPRYTTGSHTDTQYF.

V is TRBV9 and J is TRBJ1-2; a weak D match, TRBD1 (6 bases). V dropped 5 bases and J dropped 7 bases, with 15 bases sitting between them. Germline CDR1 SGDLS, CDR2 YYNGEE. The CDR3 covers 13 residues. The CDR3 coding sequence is TGTGCCAGCAGTGGTCAGGGGACGGCTGGCTACACCTTC. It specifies CASSGQGTAGYTF.

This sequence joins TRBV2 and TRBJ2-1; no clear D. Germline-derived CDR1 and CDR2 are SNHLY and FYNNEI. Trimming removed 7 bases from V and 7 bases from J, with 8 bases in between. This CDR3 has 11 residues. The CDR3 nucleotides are TGTGCCAGCACCCGCTATAATGAGCAGTTCTTC. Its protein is CASTRYNEQFF.

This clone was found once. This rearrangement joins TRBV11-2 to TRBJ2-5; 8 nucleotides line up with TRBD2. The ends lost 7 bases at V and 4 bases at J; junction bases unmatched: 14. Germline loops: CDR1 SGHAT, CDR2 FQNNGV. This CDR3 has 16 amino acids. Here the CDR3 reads CASTREQAGVRETQYF. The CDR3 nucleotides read TGTGCCAGCACCCGGGAGCAAGCGGGAGTTAGAGAGACCCAGTACTTC.

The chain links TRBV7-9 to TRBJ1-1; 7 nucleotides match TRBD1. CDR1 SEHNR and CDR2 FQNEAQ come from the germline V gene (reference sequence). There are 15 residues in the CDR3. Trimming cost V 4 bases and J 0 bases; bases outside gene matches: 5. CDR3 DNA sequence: TGTGCCAGCAGCTCTGCAGGGGGTGTGAACACTGAAGCTTTCTTT. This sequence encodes CASSSAGGVNTEAFF.